These T cell receptor beta chains were read from a single sample in a study of blood T cell repertoires in COVID-19. The method was immunoSEQ multiplex PCR; TCRdb's version includes in-frame clones alone and lacks a portion of them. The sample has roughly 100,000 clones; roughly 71% are singletons. The sample comprised peripheral blood. The source of these receptors is an elderly woman with acute or convalescent COVID-19. CDR3s include the opening cysteine and the closing phenylalanine or tryptophan. A D gene is named only where the DNA matches it firmly. Some rows mark clone size as missing; the rest say once, few, many or name a class of expanded clone.

few TRBJ1-6 TRBV7-3 - TGTGCCAGCAGCCTAGTAGCCACCTCTAAGGGGAATTCACCCCTCCACTTT CASSLVATSKGNSPLHF
few TRBJ2-5 TRBV6-2/TRBV6-3 TRBD2 TGTGCCAGCAGTGTAGCGGGGGGCCAAGAGACCCAGTACTTC CASSVAGGQETQYF
- TRBJ1-4 TRBV29-1 TRBD1 TGCAGCGTCGGCTCCGGGACAGGGAGGTTTGAAAAACTGTTTTTT CSVGSGTGRFEKLFF
few TRBJ2-1 TRBV7-2 TRBD2 TGTGCCAGCAGCGTAACCGGGACTAGCGGATTTCCAGAGCAGTTCTTC CASSVTGTSGFPEQFF
few TRBJ2-3 TRBV5-1 - TGCGCCAGCAGCTCGGCGCAGGGTAGCACAGATACGCAGTATTTT CASSSAQGSTDTQYF
- TRBJ2-3 TRBV7-9 TRBD2 TGTGCCAGCAGCTTACGCGGGGGGCCAGAAGATACGCAGTATTTT CASSLRGGPEDTQYF
- TRBJ2-3 TRBV25-1 - TGTGCCAGCAGTGACCCCCGAGTCACAGATACGCAGTATTTT CASSDPRVTDTQYF
- TRBJ1-5 TRBV19 TRBD1 TGTGCCAGTACACCAGGGGGCCGGAATCAGCCCCAGCATTTT CASTPGGRNQPQHF
few TRBJ2-3 TRBV30 - TGTGCCTGGACAGGGGTGGCCAAAACGACCCAGACAGATACGCAGTATTTT CAWTGVAKTTQTDTQYF
once TRBJ1-1 TRBV7-3 TRBD1 TGTGCCAGCAGCTTAACGGGGGACAGGGGTTACACTGAAGCTTTCTTT CASSLTGDRGYTEAFF
- TRBJ1-2 TRBV25-1 - TGTGCCAGCAGTGAATATCAGAGCAGGGCTGGCTACACCTTC CASSEYQSRAGYTF
once TRBJ1-5 TRBV12-3/TRBV12-4 - TGTGCCAGCAGTTTAGTAGGGGATCAGCCCCAGCATTTT CASSLVGDQPQHF
- TRBJ1-3 TRBV6-6 - TGTGCCAGCAGTTTACAGCATCACTCTGGAAACACCATATATTTT CASSLQHHSGNTIYF
- TRBJ1-3 TRBV28 TRBD1 TGTGCCAGCGAGGGACAGGCTCCCTCTGGAAACACCATATATTTT CASEGQAPSGNTIYF
few TRBJ2-7 TRBV4-1 TRBD2 TGCGCCAGCAGCCAAGCCCAGACTAGCGGGGGCTACGAGCAGTACTTC CASSQAQTSGGYEQYF
- TRBJ1-5 TRBV10-3 TRBD1 TGTGCCATCAGTGAGTCGGAGGACAGGGGCAATCAGCCCCAGCATTTT CAISESEDRGNQPQHF
- TRBJ1-5 TRBV18 - TGTGCCAGCTCACCCGAAAACCAGGGTACCCAGCATTTT CASSPENQGTQHF
- TRBJ1-5 TRBV19 - TGTGCCAGTAGGGAGGGGCTCACCAATCAGCCCCAGCATTTT CASREGLTNQPQHF
- TRBJ2-1 TRBV30 TRBD2 TGTGCCTGGAGTAGGACTAGCGGGACCAATGAGCAGTTCTTC CAWSRTSGTNEQFF
- TRBJ2-1 TRBV7-2 - TGTGCCAGCACCTGGGGGGTGGGTCTCAACAATGAGCAGTTCTTC CASTWGVGLNNEQFF
once TRBJ2-1 TRBV19 TRBD1 TGTGCCAGTAGTATTGCCCGGGACAGGGACAATGAGCAGTTCTTC CASSIARDRDNEQFF
many TRBJ2-1 TRBV10-3 TRBD1 TGTGCCATCACCTGGGACAGGCTAAGGGGGGAGCAGTTCTTC CAITWDRLRGEQFF
- TRBJ2-7 TRBV27 TRBD2 TGTGCCAGCCAGGCGTTAGCGGGAGAAGGGGCGGAGCAGTACTTC CASQALAGEGAEQYF
- TRBJ2-1 TRBV9 TRBD1 TGTGCCAGCAGTTCCGGGACAGCCTCCTACAATGAGCAGTTCTTC CASSSGTASYNEQFF
few TRBJ1-5 TRBV7-2 TRBD1 TGTGCCAGCAGCTTAGTGGGACAGGGGAGCAATCAGCCCCAGCATTTT CASSLVGQGSNQPQHF
- TRBJ1-1 TRBV19 - TGTGCCAGTATCGATATGGGGGGTGCCGGGAAGTACACTGAAGCTTTCTTT CASIDMGGAGKYTEAFF
- TRBJ1-5 TRBV19 - TGTGCCAGTAGTATAGGGAGTCAGTTTTACAATCAGCCCCAGCATTTT CASSIGSQFYNQPQHF
once TRBJ1-5 TRBV19 - TGTGCCAGTAGTAGGAGTAGCAATCAGCCCCAGCATTTT CASSRSSNQPQHF
- TRBJ2-7 TRBV21-1 - TGTGCCAGCAGCAAACGCCGGGACATTAGCTCCTACGAGCAGTACTTC CASSKRRDISSYEQYF
few TRBJ1-1 TRBV30 - TGTGCCTGGAGTGTAGGCCGTTCGAGGGGGACGACTGAAGCTTTCTTT CAWSVGRSRGTTEAFF
- TRBJ2-3 TRBV5-3 - TGTGCCCGCTCGGCTAGCGGCACAGATACGCAGTATTTT CARSASGTDTQYF
- TRBJ2-3 TRBV18 TRBD1 TGTGCCAGCTCCCACGACAGGGAAGGAGATACGCAGTATTTT CASSHDREGDTQYF
- TRBJ1-2 TRBV5-8 - TGTGCCAGCAGCCCCCTCGGGTATGGCTACACCTTC CASSPLGYGYTF
- TRBJ2-2 TRBV28 TRBD1 TGTGCCAGCACCAGGCCAGGGACAGGGGTGAACGGGGAGCTGTTTTTT CASTRPGTGVNGELFF
- TRBJ1-2 TRBV7-3 TRBD1 TGTGCCAGCAGCTTAGGGGACAGGGCTGGTGGCTACACCTTC CASSLGDRAGGYTF
once TRBJ1-4 TRBV7-2 - TGTGCCAGCAGCCCCATGGGGGTCGCGGGGGAAAAACTGTTTTTT CASSPMGVAGEKLFF
- TRBJ2-3 TRBV30 - TGTGCCTGGGAAAGCGGGAGCACAGATACGCAGTATTTT CAWESGSTDTQYF
many TRBJ1-1 TRBV2 - TGTGCCAGCAGTATAGACAGGTATTCTGAAGCTTTCTTT CASSIDRYSEAFF
- TRBJ2-2 TRBV12-5 TRBD2 TGTGCTAGTGGTTTGAGACTAGCGGGAGGCAACACCGGGGAGCTGTTTTTT CASGLRLAGGNTGELFF
- TRBJ2-5 TRBV7-2 TRBD2 TGTGCCAGCAGCCCCCCCGGGGGAGGGCAGGAGACCCAGTACTTC CASSPPGGGQETQYF
few TRBJ2-5 TRBV5-4 - TGTGCCAGCAGCCCAAGGCGGGCGGCCCAAGAGACCCAGTACTTC CASSPRRAAQETQYF
few TRBJ2-7 TRBV11-1 - TGTGCCAGCAGCCGCTCCACTGACTCCTACGAGCAGTACTTC CASSRSTDSYEQYF
- TRBJ2-3 TRBV16 - TGTGCCAGCAGCCCCGGACTGATCACAGATACGCAGTATTTT CASSPGLITDTQYF
- TRBJ2-7 TRBV7-9 - TGTGCCAGCAGCTTAGCACCCTATGAGCAGTACTTC CASSLAPYEQYF